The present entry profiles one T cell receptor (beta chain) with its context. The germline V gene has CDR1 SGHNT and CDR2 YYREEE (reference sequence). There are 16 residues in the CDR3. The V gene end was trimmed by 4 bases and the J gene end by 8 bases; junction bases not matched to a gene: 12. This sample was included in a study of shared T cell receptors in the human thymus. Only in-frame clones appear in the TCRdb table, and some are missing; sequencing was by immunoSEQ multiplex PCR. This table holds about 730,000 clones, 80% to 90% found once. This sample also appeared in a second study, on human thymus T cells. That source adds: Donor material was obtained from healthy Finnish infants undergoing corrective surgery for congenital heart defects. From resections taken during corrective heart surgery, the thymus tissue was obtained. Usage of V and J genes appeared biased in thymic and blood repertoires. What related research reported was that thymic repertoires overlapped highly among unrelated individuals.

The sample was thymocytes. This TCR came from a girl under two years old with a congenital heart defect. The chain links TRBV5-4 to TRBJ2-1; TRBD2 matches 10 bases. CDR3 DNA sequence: TGTGCCAGCAGCGCACCCCAGCGGGGGGGCCTGGATGAGCAGTTCTTC. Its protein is CASSAPQRGGLDEQFF.